These 28 T cell receptor beta chains were sequenced from one sample in a study of cytomegalovirus exposure and HLA in healthy donors. PCR used 60 Vbeta primers and 13 Jbeta primers. The repertoire was sequenced with immunoSEQ multiplex PCR; TCRdb's copy has only in-frame clones and lacks some. The table records around 120,000 clones, more than 60% of them present only once. The material sequenced was PBMCs. Receptors were obtained from a woman between 40 and 55 years old in good health and CMV-seronegative.

Notes on this clone: At one end, the junction sequence differs from germline, possibly due to a read error. The chain recombines TRBV7-9 with TRBJ1-1, with unresolved D. This CDR3 has 15 amino acids. CDR1 is SEHNR and CDR2 is FQNEAQ in the germline V gene (reference sequence). The chain's CDR3 is CSSSLWGRRGTEAFF. The CDR3 nucleotides are TGTTCCAGCAGCTTATGGGGTAGGAGAGGGACTGAAGCTTTCTTT. Supplemented by reference TRBV7-9 and TRBJ1-1, the full variable domain reads DTGVSQNPRHKITKRGQNVTFRCDPISEHNRLYWYRQTLGQGPEFLTYFQNEAQLEKSRLLSDRFSAERPKGSFSTLEIQRTEQGDSAMYLCSSSLWGRRGTEAFFGQGTRLTVV.

The chain combines TRBV6-5 with TRBJ2-1; 9 bases match TRBD2. J was trimmed by 7 bases and V by 5 bases; bases with no gene match: 6. CDR3 length equals 14 residues. The germline CDR1 and CDR2 sequences are MNHEY and SVGAGI. The CDR3 protein is CASSSGGPTNEQFF. The CDR3 DNA reads TGTGCCAGCAGTAGCGGGGGGCCTACTAATGAGCAGTTCTTC.

The chain couples TRBV10-2 to TRBJ1-2; 7 positions agree with TRBD1. Unmatched junction bases numbered 6, after V lost 8 bases and J lost 3 bases. CDR1 is WSHSY, CDR2 SAAADI, per germline. The CDR3 has 13 residues. The CDR3 DNA sequence: TGCGCCAGCGGACAGGACCCCCACTATGGCTACACCTTC. Protein sequence: CASGQDPHYGYTF.

Details on this clone: At one boundary the junction diverges from the germline segment, which might be a read error. V usage is TRBV18 and J usage is TRBJ2-6; D is perhaps TRBD1 (5 bases). The CDR3 length is 18 residues. The V gene's germline CDR1 is KGHSH and CDR2 LQKENI. The CDR3 sequence: CASSPQKGRNSGANGLTF. Here the CDR3 DNA reads TGTGCCAGCTCACCACAGAAAGGACGTAACTCTGGGGCCAACGGCCTGACTTTC. The full variable domain, with the rest looked up from reference TRBV18 and TRBJ2-6, is NAGVMQNPRHLVRRRGQEARLRCSPMKGHSHVYWYRQLPEEGLKFMVYLQKENIIDESGMPKERFSAEFPKEGPSILRIQQVVRGDSAAYFCASSPQKGRNSGANGLTFGAGSRLTVL.

This chain links TRBV4-2 with TRBJ2-2; D unresolved. The germline gives CDR1 LGHNA, CDR2 YNFKEQ. The V end was cut by 2 bases, the J end by 4 bases, with 14 bases between. This CDR3 region has 16 residues. The chain's CDR3 is CASSQRQVTSTGELFF. The CDR3 coding sequence is TGTGCCAGCAGCCAAAGGCAGGTGACGAGCACCGGGGAGCTGTTTTTT.

The chain employs TRBV27 and TRBJ2-3, with TRBD2 matching over 10 bases. Germline CDR1 MNHEY, CDR2 SMNVEV (reference sequence). Trimming cost V 3 bases and J 3 bases; bases outside gene matches: 24. This CDR3 comprises 22 residues. Here the CDR3 reads CASSFHILSGGAWVSRTDTQYF. CDR3 DNA sequence: TGTGCCAGCAGTTTCCATATTCTGAGCGGGGGGGCTTGGGTGTCTAGAACAGATACGCAGTATTTT.

The J gene is TRBJ2-5, the V gene TRBV4-2; 10 bases fit TRBD2. The closer fit of TRBJ2-7 to the DNA end suggests the J call may be wrong. Germline assignment: CDR1 LGHNA and CDR2 YNFKEQ. This CDR3 region has 15 residues. The CDR3 spells CASSQDTSGAYEQYF. CDR3 nucleotides: TGTGCCAGCAGCCAAGATACTAGCGGGGCCTACGAGCAGTACTTC.

J is TRBJ2-7 and V is TRBV6-5, with D perhaps matching TRBD1 (6 bases). This CDR3 is 15 amino acids long. Germline V gene data show CDR1 as MNHEY and CDR2 as SVGAGI. V was cut by 5 bases and J by 3 bases, with 17 bases left in between. CDR3 protein: CASSVQGKGSYEQYF. CDR3 DNA sequence: TGTGCCAGCAGTGTACAGGGTAAAGGCAGCTACGAGCAGTACTTC.

V and J are TRBV15 and TRBJ2-2; weak D call: TRBD1 (6 bases). Germline V gene data show CDR1 as LNHNV and CDR2 as YYDKDF (reference sequence). The V end was cut by 5 bases, the J end by 3 bases, with 10 bases between. The CDR3 runs 14 residues. CDR3 bases: TGTGCCACCAGCGCCCACAGGGACACCGGGGAGCTGTTTTTT. It yields the protein CATSAHRDTGELFF.

The chain couples TRBV7-9 to TRBJ2-3; TRBD2 matches 14 bases. This CDR3 has 19 residues. V was clipped by 3 bases and J by 1 base; unmatched bases: 9. Germline V gene lookup returns CDR1 SEHNR and CDR2 FQNEAQ (reference sequence). CDR3 DNA: TGTGCCAGCAGCTTCCCGACTAGCGGGGGGGGGTGGGGCACAGATACGCAGTATTTT. Amino acid sequence: CASSFPTSGGGWGTDTQYF. Combining the CDR3 with reference TRBV7-9 and TRBJ2-3 gives the whole variable domain DTGVSQNPRHKITKRGQNVTFRCDPISEHNRLYWYRQTLGQGPEFLTYFQNEAQLEKSRLLSDRFSAERPKGSFSTLEIQRTEQGDSAMYLCASSFPTSGGGWGTDTQYFGPGTRLTVL.

CDR3 nucleotide sequence: TGTGCCAGCAGCTACCAATCGGGGGGCGAGCAGTACTTC. As protein: CASSYQSGGEQYF. The chain is built from TRBV5-6 and TRBJ2-7, with TRBD2 matching over 7 bases. After removal of 3 bases from V and 6 bases from J, the junction contained 6 bases not matched to a gene. Germline V gene lookup returns CDR1 SGHDT and CDR2 YYEEEE. The CDR3 is 13 amino acids.

The chain links TRBV9 to TRBJ1-1; D unresolved. Per germline, CDR1 SGDLS and CDR2 YYNGEE. V was clipped by 0 bases and J by 4 bases, with 10 bases between them. This CDR3 is 14 amino acids long. The CDR3 nucleotides are TGTGCCAGCAGCGTAGAAGAGGGAGGCACTGAAGCTTTCTTT. Its protein product is CASSVEEGGTEAFF.

The chain links TRBV5-1 to TRBJ2-1, with 9 bases aligning to TRBD1. Looked up from germline, CDR1 is SGHRS and CDR2 is YFSETQ. The V and J ends lost 1 base and 8 bases, in that order; junction bases with no gene match: 1. The CDR3 has 13 residues. The CDR3 reads CASSLRTGDEQFF. Written as DNA, the CDR3 is TGCGCCAGCAGCTTGCGGACAGGGGATGAGCAGTTCTTC.

This chain joins TRBV6-1 and TRBJ2-5, with 8 bases identical to TRBD2. CDR1 is MNHNS and CDR2 is SASEGT in the germline V gene. The V and J ends lost 4 bases and 3 bases, in that order; junction bases with no gene match: 16. This CDR3 is 18 amino acids long. For the CDR3, the DNA is TGTGCCAGCAGTGGCACTCCCGGGACTAGAAGGAGAGAAGAGACCCAGTACTTC. This codes for CASSGTPGTRRREETQYF.

The J gene is TRBJ1-2, the V gene TRBV30; TRBD1 agrees at 11 bases. Germline lookup yields CDR1 GTSNPN and CDR2 SVGIG (reference sequence). The CDR3 extends over 13 amino acids. Trimming took 1 base from V and 8 from J; bases not matched to a gene: 3. The CDR3 bases are TGTGCCTGGAGTGCTGGGACAGGGGGAGGCTACACCTTC. It yields the protein CAWSAGTGGGYTF.

The chain links TRBV21-1 to TRBJ2-4; the D call of TRBD2 is as the table states it, not checked on the DNA. TRBV21-1 is annotated as a pseudogene. The length of the CDR3 is 17 residues. CDR3 in amino acids: CASTPKGASGLTNIQYF. CDR3 in DNA: TGTGCCAGCACCCCAAAGGGGGCTAGCGGGTTGACAAACATTCAGTACTTC.

The chain is built from TRBV19 and TRBJ2-2; D is possibly TRBD2 (6 bases). CDR3 size: 15 residues. The germline CDR1 and CDR2 sequences are LNHDA and SQIVND (reference sequence). V lost 6 bases and J lost 3, with 14 bases in between. As DNA, the CDR3 is TGTGCCAGTAGGTTCGGGGGACCTCACACCGGGGAGCTGTTTTTT. This codes for CASRFGGPHTGELFF.

The chain couples TRBV7-2 to TRBJ2-3, with D possibly being TRBD2 (6 bases). Deletions cut 0 bases from V and 5 bases from J, with 12 bases between. The germline V gene has CDR1 SGHTA and CDR2 FQGNSA. CDR3 size: 15 residues. The CDR3 region is CASSLAGGGLDTQYF. In DNA form, the CDR3 reads TGTGCCAGCAGCTTAGCGGGGGGAGGATTAGATACGCAGTATTTT.

This chain uses TRBV28 with TRBJ2-7, with D perhaps matching TRBD2 (5 bases). The CDR3 has 14 amino acids. Per germline, CDR1 MDHEN and CDR2 SYDVKM. The V end was cut by 7 bases, the J end by 7 bases, with 20 bases between. The CDR3 loop reads CASKESGMPWEQYF. The CDR3, as DNA: TGTGCCAGCAAAGAGAGCGGAATGCCTTGGGAGCAGTACTTC.

This chain links TRBV18 with TRBJ1-4, with D hard to call. V dropped 6 bases and J dropped 5 bases, with 10 bases sitting between them. Per germline, CDR1 KGHSH and CDR2 LQKENI. The CDR3 extends over 13 amino acids. For the CDR3, the DNA is TGTGCCAGCTCGCGAGGGAGAAATGAAAAACTGTTTTTT. As protein: CASSRGRNEKLFF. Drawing the rest from reference TRBV18 and TRBJ1-4, the complete variable domain is NAGVMQNPRHLVRRRGQEARLRCSPMKGHSHVYWYRQLPEEGLKFMVYLQKENIIDESGMPKERFSAEFPKEGPSILRIQQVVRGDSAAYFCASSRGRNEKLFFGSGTQLSVL.

This clone is a singleton in its sample. The chain has TRBV18 and TRBJ2-2; perhaps TRBD1 as D (5 bases). The CDR3 runs to 15 residues. V lost 3 bases and J 5 bases, leaving 13 bases between the germline ends. Germline lookup yields CDR1 KGHSH and CDR2 LQKENI. The CDR3 coding sequence is TGTGCCAGCTCACCGAATTATCAGGGAACCGGGGAGCTGTTTTTT. It yields the protein CASSPNYQGTGELFF.

V and J are TRBV5-1 and TRBJ2-1, with 12 nucleotides matching TRBD2. Germline trimming cut 4 bases from V and 7 bases from J; bases unmatched to any gene: 3. The CDR3 has 14 amino acids. The germline CDR1 and CDR2 sequences are SGHRS and YFSETQ. CDR3 amino acids: CASSRLAGVNEQFF. The CDR3 nucleotides are TGCGCCAGCAGCCGACTAGCGGGAGTAAATGAGCAGTTCTTC.

The rearrangement links TRBV7-7 to TRBJ2-1, with 13 bases identical to TRBD2. V lost 1 base, J lost 7 bases, and 1 base stayed unmatched. The CDR3 has 15 amino acids. In germline, CDR1 is SSHAT, CDR2 FNYEAQ (reference sequence). This CDR3 reads CASSLGLAGGNEQFF. The DNA for the CDR3 is TGTGCCAGCAGCTTAGGACTAGCGGGGGGTAATGAGCAGTTCTTC.

About this clone: One junction end disagrees with the germline gene, perhaps due to a read error. The rearrangement uses TRBV4-2 and TRBJ2-6, with D possibly matching TRBD1 (5 bases). The CDR3 runs 16 residues. The V gene's germline CDR1 is LGHNA and CDR2 YNFKEQ. The CDR3 bases are TGTGCCAGCAGCGACCCTGGGGCGTCTGGGGCCAACGGCCTGACTTTC. Translated, it gives CASSDPGASGANGLTF.

The rearrangement uses TRBV6-5 and TRBJ2-5, with 11 bases matching TRBD2. CDR3 length: 15 amino acids. Germline CDR1 is MNHEY and CDR2 is SVGAGI. Trimming cost V 6 bases and J 2 bases; bases outside gene matches: 5. The CDR3 reads CASSPGTSGQETQYF. The DNA for the CDR3 is TGTGCCAGCAGCCCCGGGACTAGCGGACAAGAGACCCAGTACTTC.

The J gene is TRBJ1-1, the V gene TRBV5-1, with a possible D match to TRBD1 (5 bases). V gave up 8 bases and J gave up 7 bases, with 12 bases separating them. Germline V gene data show CDR1 as SGHRS and CDR2 as YFSETQ. The CDR3 is 11 residues long. CDR3 bases: TGCGCCAGTGCAGGGATCTTTGAAGCTTTCTTT. Translating it yields CASAGIFEAFF.

This chain connects TRBV30 to TRBJ2-7; TRBD2 agrees at 7 bases. V lost 3 bases to trimming and J lost 7 bases; unmatched junction nucleotides: 6. Germline values: CDR1 GTSNPN, CDR2 SVGIG (reference sequence). This CDR3 is 12 amino acids long. CDR3 loop: CAWRGGRGEQYF. CDR3 DNA: TGTGCCTGGAGGGGGGGGAGGGGAGAGCAGTACTTC. Variable domain in full (rest from reference TRBV30 and TRBJ2-7): SQTIHQWPATLVQPVGSPLSLECTVEGTSNPNLYWYRQAAGRGLQLLFYSVGIGQISSEVPQNLSASRPQDRQFILSSKKLLLSDSGFYLCAWRGGRGEQYFGPGTRLTVT.

CDR3 residues: CASSYPGQGPLDEQFF. CDR3 in DNA: TGCGCCAGCAGCTATCCGGGACAGGGCCCTTTGGATGAGCAGTTCTTC. V is TRBV5-1 and J is TRBJ2-1, with TRBD1 matching over 9 bases. Germline V gene data show CDR1 as SGHRS and CDR2 as YFSETQ. This CDR3 has 16 residues. J gave up 8 bases and V 3 bases, and 12 bases lay outside the gene matches.